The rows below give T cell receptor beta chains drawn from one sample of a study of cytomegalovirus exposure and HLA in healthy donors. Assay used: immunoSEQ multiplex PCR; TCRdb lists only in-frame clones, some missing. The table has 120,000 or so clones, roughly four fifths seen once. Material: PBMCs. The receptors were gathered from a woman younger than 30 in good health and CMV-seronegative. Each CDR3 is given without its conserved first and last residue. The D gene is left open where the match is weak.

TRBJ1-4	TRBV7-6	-	ASSLLDSDNEKLF
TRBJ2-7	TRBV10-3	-	AIAGQNEQY
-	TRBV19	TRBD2	ASSASSGRPVYEQY
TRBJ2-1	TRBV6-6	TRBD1	ASSYSLQGAYNEQF
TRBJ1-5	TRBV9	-	ASSPHGQPQH
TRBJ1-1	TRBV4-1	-	ASSQPVNNRAPEAF
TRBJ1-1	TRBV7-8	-	ASSLAARVGTEAF
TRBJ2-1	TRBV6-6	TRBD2	ASSSSGRRMNEQF
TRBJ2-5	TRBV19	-	ASSIAASQETQY
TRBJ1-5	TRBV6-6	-	ASSRGNHLDQPQH
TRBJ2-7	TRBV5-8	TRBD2	ASSLALTSGYEQY
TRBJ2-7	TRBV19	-	ASNWAGPGGEQY
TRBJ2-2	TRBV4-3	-	ASSQRGGPNTGELF
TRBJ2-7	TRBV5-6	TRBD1	ASSYFDRALSYEQY
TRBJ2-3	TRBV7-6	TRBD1	ASSSVGTGGVKDTQY
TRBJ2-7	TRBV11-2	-	ASSSQVGAYEQY
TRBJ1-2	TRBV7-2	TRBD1	ASSWDRHANGYT
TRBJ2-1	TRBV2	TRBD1	ASNGDRGRVDEQF
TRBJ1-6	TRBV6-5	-	ASSPLGDYSALH
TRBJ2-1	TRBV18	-	ASSQNTRGNEQF